Listed below are T cell receptor beta chains from one sample, sequenced in a study of Graves' ophthalmopathy and Graves' hyperthyroidism. TCRdb processed the multiplex PCR reads anew with MiXCR; each CDR3 protein has one entry. The sample holds roughly 610,000 distinct CDR3 sequences, roughly 20% seen once. The sample taken for sequencing was peripheral blood. These receptors were taken from a woman aged 18-29 years with stable Graves' hyperthyroidism. Some clones in this sample may be carry-over from other donors' samples. CDR3s include the opening cysteine and the closing phenylalanine or tryptophan. Each record gives: J gene, D gene, V gene, clone size, CDR3 DNA, CDR3 protein. D genes are given only for firm matches. Size is stated for part of the rows, as once, few or many counts, or as a class when the clone is expanded.

j_gene: TRBJ2-4; d_gene: -; v_gene: TRBV20-1; abundance: many; CDR3nt: TGCAGTGCCCTAACTGGAAACATTCAGTACTTC; CDR3aa: CSALTGNIQYF
j_gene: TRBJ1-6; d_gene: -; v_gene: TRBV12-3/TRBV12-4; abundance: few; CDR3nt: TGTGCCAGCACCCCTCCTGAGAGACGGTCACCCCTCCACTTT; CDR3aa: CASTPPERRSPLHF
j_gene: TRBJ2-5; d_gene: -; v_gene: TRBV7-2; abundance: many; CDR3nt: TGTGCCAGCGGGAAAAAGATGGAGACCCAGTACTTC; CDR3aa: CASGKKMETQYF
j_gene: TRBJ1-2; d_gene: -; v_gene: TRBV6-1; abundance: many; CDR3nt: TGTGCCAGCACCGAGCTACAGGTCGCTAACTATGGCTACACCTTC; CDR3aa: CASTELQVANYGYTF
j_gene: TRBJ2-4; d_gene: -; v_gene: TRBV5-5; abundance: -; CDR3nt: TGTGCCAGCAGCCCGGGAGAGGGACTAGCCAAAAACATTCAGTACTTC; CDR3aa: CASSPGEGLAKNIQYF
j_gene: TRBJ2-5; d_gene: -; v_gene: TRBV6-5; abundance: -; CDR3nt: TGTGCCAGCAGTTACGTTAACCAAGAGACCCAGTACTTC; CDR3aa: CASSYVNQETQYF
j_gene: TRBJ1-2; d_gene: -; v_gene: TRBV29-1; abundance: many; CDR3nt: TGCAGCGTTGAGAGCATGGGGGGTGACTATGGCTACACCTTC; CDR3aa: CSVESMGGDYGYTF
j_gene: TRBJ1-1; d_gene: -; v_gene: TRBV6-1; abundance: many; CDR3nt: TGTGCCAGCAGTGGCGGCAGGGGAACTGAAGCTTTCTTT; CDR3aa: CASSGGRGTEAFF
j_gene: TRBJ1-5; d_gene: -; v_gene: TRBV28; abundance: few; CDR3nt: TGTGCCAGCAGTTTTTTCGGTGCGGCTCAGCCCCAGCATTTT; CDR3aa: CASSFFGAAQPQHF
j_gene: TRBJ1-4; d_gene: -; v_gene: TRBV28; abundance: -; CDR3nt: TGTGCCAGCAGTTTCCCGGGGGCAGATGCAACTAATGAAAAACTGTTTTTT; CDR3aa: CASSFPGADATNEKLFF
j_gene: TRBJ2-7; d_gene: -; v_gene: TRBV20-1; abundance: many; CDR3nt: TGCAGTGCTAGAGTCAGCCCCTACGAGCAGTACTTC; CDR3aa: CSARVSPYEQYF
j_gene: TRBJ2-7; d_gene: TRBD1; v_gene: TRBV20-1; abundance: once; CDR3nt: TGCAGTGCAGGGACAGGGGGCGCGTGGGACACCTACGAGCAGTACTTC; CDR3aa: CSAGTGGAWDTYEQYF
j_gene: TRBJ2-7; d_gene: -; v_gene: TRBV12-3/TRBV12-4; abundance: -; CDR3nt: TGTGCCAGCAGCCGGCGACAGGTAGGGGAGCAGTACTTC; CDR3aa: CASSRRQVGEQYF
j_gene: TRBJ1-2; d_gene: -; v_gene: TRBV27; abundance: many; CDR3nt: TGTGCCAGCAGTTTAATGGGAGAGGATTACTATGGCTACACCTTC; CDR3aa: CASSLMGEDYYGYTF
j_gene: TRBJ2-7; d_gene: -; v_gene: TRBV15; abundance: many; CDR3nt: TGTGCCACCAGCAGAGATGGTTGGGGATCCCACGAGCAGTACTTC; CDR3aa: CATSRDGWGSHEQYF
j_gene: TRBJ2-7; d_gene: TRBD1; v_gene: TRBV30; abundance: many; CDR3nt: TGTGCCTGGGATAAGGGACAGGGGGCTAACGAGCAGTACTTC; CDR3aa: CAWDKGQGANEQYF
j_gene: TRBJ2-7; d_gene: TRBD1; v_gene: TRBV7-2; abundance: -; CDR3nt: TGTGCCAGCAGCTCAAGACAGGGACGCTACGAGCAGTACTTC; CDR3aa: CASSSRQGRYEQYF
j_gene: TRBJ1-5; d_gene: -; v_gene: TRBV27; abundance: -; CDR3nt: TGTGCCAGCAGTTTCCGGGGGGCTACACAGCCCCAGCATTTT; CDR3aa: CASSFRGATQPQHF
j_gene: TRBJ2-2; d_gene: TRBD1; v_gene: TRBV6-2/TRBV6-3; abundance: many; CDR3nt: TGTGCCAGCAGTTACTCGCCACCCGGGACAGGCCCCAGCGGGGAGCTGTTTTTT; CDR3aa: CASSYSPPGTGPSGELFF
j_gene: TRBJ1-2; d_gene: -; v_gene: TRBV28; abundance: few; CDR3nt: TGTGCCAGCAGTTTATGGAGGCTCCACCCCTATGGCTACACCTTC; CDR3aa: CASSLWRLHPYGYTF
j_gene: TRBJ1-2; d_gene: -; v_gene: TRBV12-3/TRBV12-4; abundance: -; CDR3nt: TGTGCCAGCAGTACCCCCGGATTTTATGGCTACACCTTC; CDR3aa: CASSTPGFYGYTF